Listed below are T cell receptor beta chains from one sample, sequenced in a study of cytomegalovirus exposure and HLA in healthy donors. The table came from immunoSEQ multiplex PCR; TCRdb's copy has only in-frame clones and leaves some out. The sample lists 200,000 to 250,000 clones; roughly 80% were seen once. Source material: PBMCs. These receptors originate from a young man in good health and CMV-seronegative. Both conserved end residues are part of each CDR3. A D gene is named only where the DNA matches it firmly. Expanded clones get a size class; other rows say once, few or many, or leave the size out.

CDR3aa: CAISQTGESYEQYF; CDR3nt: TGTGCCATCAGCCAAACAGGGGAGTCCTACGAGCAGTACTTC; d_gene: TRBD1; v_gene: TRBV10-3; j_gene: TRBJ2-7; abundance: NA
CDR3aa: CATSRDLGTAYEQYF; CDR3nt: TGTGCCACCAGCAGAGATCTGGGGACAGCTTACGAGCAGTACTTC; d_gene: TRBD1; v_gene: TRBV15; j_gene: TRBJ2-7; abundance: NA
CDR3aa: CASRDRSSYEQYF; CDR3nt: TGTGCCAGCCGGGACAGGAGCTCCTACGAGCAGTACTTC; d_gene: TRBD1; v_gene: TRBV19; j_gene: TRBJ2-7; abundance: NA
CDR3aa: CASSLEGGTGSAYEQYF; CDR3nt: TGTGCCAGCAGTTTGGAGGGAGGGACAGGGAGTGCCTACGAGCAGTACTTC; d_gene: TRBD1; v_gene: TRBV27; j_gene: TRBJ2-7; abundance: NA
CDR3aa: CASRATWGGDTQYF; CDR3nt: TGTGCCAGTAGGGCTACCTGGGGAGGAGATACGCAGTATTTT; d_gene: NA; v_gene: TRBV19; j_gene: TRBJ2-3; abundance: NA
CDR3aa: CASSGLRGRGTGELFF; CDR3nt: TGTGCCAGCAGCGGACTCCGAGGCCGCGGAACCGGGGAGCTGTTTTTT; d_gene: NA; v_gene: TRBV7-3; j_gene: TRBJ2-2; abundance: NA
CDR3aa: CASSIRAGVTGELFF; CDR3nt: TGTGCCAGTAGTATTAGGGCAGGGGTGACCGGGGAGCTGTTTTTT; d_gene: NA; v_gene: TRBV19; j_gene: TRBJ2-2; abundance: NA
CDR3aa: CASSQDRQGGYEQYF; CDR3nt: TGCGCCAGCAGCCAAGATCGACAGGGGGGATACGAGCAGTACTTC; d_gene: TRBD1; v_gene: TRBV4-3; j_gene: TRBJ2-7; abundance: NA
CDR3aa: CASSPQGDNEQFF; CDR3nt: TGTGCCAGCAGTCCCCAGGGGGACAATGAGCAGTTCTTC; d_gene: TRBD1; v_gene: TRBV27; j_gene: TRBJ2-1; abundance: NA
CDR3aa: CASSPRTGLRTGELFF; CDR3nt: TGTGCCAGCAGCCCTCGGACAGGGTTAAGAACCGGGGAGCTGTTTTTT; d_gene: TRBD1; v_gene: TRBV7-9; j_gene: TRBJ2-2; abundance: NA
CDR3aa: CASSVTGGYEQYF; CDR3nt: TGTGCCAGCAGCGTGACAGGGGGATACGAGCAGTACTTC; d_gene: TRBD1; v_gene: TRBV7-6; j_gene: TRBJ2-7; abundance: NA
CDR3aa: CASSLASGGPFDQYF; CDR3nt: TGTGCCAGCAGTTTGGCTAGCGGGGGGCCATTTGATCAGTACTTC; d_gene: TRBD2; v_gene: TRBV27; j_gene: TRBJ2-7; abundance: NA
CDR3aa: CASSLAGGTGELFF; CDR3nt: TGCGCCAGCAGCTTAGCCGGCGGCACCGGGGAGCTGTTTTTT; d_gene: NA; v_gene: TRBV5-1; j_gene: TRBJ2-2; abundance: few
CDR3aa: CASSPYLGDEQYF; CDR3nt: TGTGCCAGCAGCCCGTACTTAGGGGACGAGCAGTACTTC; d_gene: NA; v_gene: TRBV7-9; j_gene: TRBJ2-7; abundance: NA
CDR3aa: CASSRTGGGGELFF; CDR3nt: TGTGCCAGCAGCCGGACAGGGGGTGGCGGGGAGCTGTTTTTT; d_gene: TRBD1; v_gene: TRBV7-9; j_gene: TRBJ2-2; abundance: once
CDR3aa: CASSGFLPSGASVLTF; CDR3nt: TGTGCCAGCAGCGGATTTCTTCCCTCTGGGGCCAGCGTCCTGACTTTC; d_gene: NA; v_gene: TRBV9; j_gene: TRBJ2-6; abundance: NA
CDR3aa: CASSPPDTIEAFF; CDR3nt: TGTGCCAGCAGCCCCCCGGACACTATAGAAGCTTTCTTT; d_gene: NA; v_gene: TRBV7-2; j_gene: TRBJ1-1; abundance: NA
CDR3aa: CASSAGGAASGANVLTF; CDR3nt: TGTGCCAGTAGTGCAGGGGGCGCAGCCTCCGGGGCCAACGTCCTGACTTTC; d_gene: TRBD1; v_gene: TRBV19; j_gene: TRBJ2-6; abundance: NA
CDR3aa: CASSYIFPGQGGYTF; CDR3nt: TGTGCCAGCAGTTATATATTCCCGGGACAGGGGGGCTACACCTTC; d_gene: TRBD1; v_gene: TRBV6-5; j_gene: TRBJ1-2; abundance: NA
CDR3aa: CASKFAPSRDYGYTF; CDR3nt: TGCGCCAGCAAATTCGCCCCTTCGCGGGACTATGGCTACACCTTC; d_gene: NA; v_gene: TRBV5-1; j_gene: TRBJ1-2; abundance: NA
CDR3aa: CSVDPQLGGYNEQFF; CDR3nt: TGCAGCGTTGACCCACAACTAGGAGGTTACAATGAGCAGTTCTTC; d_gene: NA; v_gene: TRBV29-1; j_gene: TRBJ2-1; abundance: NA
CDR3aa: CASSSSGGAGYTDTQYF; CDR3nt: TGTGCCAGCAGTTCCAGCGGGGGGGCCGGATACACAGATACGCAGTATTTT; d_gene: TRBD2; v_gene: TRBV28; j_gene: TRBJ2-3; abundance: NA
CDR3aa: CASSYSMGDYGYTF; CDR3nt: TGTGCCAGCAGTTACTCGATGGGCGACTATGGCTACACCTTC; d_gene: NA; v_gene: TRBV6-5; j_gene: TRBJ1-2; abundance: NA